This T cell receptor beta chain was recovered during a study of beta chain features in type 1 diabetes. Study context: Sorted cells from all samples, numbering over 85,000,000, were examined. The study's findings and limits: Naive, central memory and Treg TCRB repertoires appeared more alike in patients than in healthy donors. Type 1 diabetes patients had TCRB CDR3s that were shorter (moderately but significantly so) in all four CD4+ subsets. PCR might favor shorter templates, equally in patients and controls.

The CDR3 runs 13 residues. V lost 4 bases and J 2 bases, leaving 9 bases between the germline ends. Germline V gives CDR1 SGHAT, CDR2 FQNNGV. On this clone: The antigen is not known.

Expressed TCRB transcripts were sequenced because the entire RNA isolate underwent reverse transcription. An average approximately 3.7 million reads came from naive, central memory and regulatory T cell samples. Clones were sequenced by immunoSEQ multiplex PCR, and TCRdb holds only the in-frame ones, with some missing. This table holds roughly 400,000 clones, around 9.6% found once. The chain links TRBV11-2 to TRBJ2-7; D is perhaps TRBD1 (5 bases). Sequenced sample: central memory CD4+ T cells from blood. The origin of this receptor is a man under 40 with type 1 diabetes. CDR3 DNA: TGTGCCAGCAGCTCAGGACATACCTACGAGCAGTACTTC. This encodes CASSSGHTYEQYF.